The clone carrying this T cell receptor beta chain was recorded a few times. A clone one base away is much larger, so this may be a read error. The sample originates from a study of blood T cells in healthy people across ages. V shed 5 bases and J shed 11 bases, with 18 bases lying between them. The V gene's germline CDR1 is SGHAT and CDR2 FQNNGV. The CDR3 covers 13 residues. With a J-beta primer mix and a sample-barcoded 5' primer, a second PCR ran about 7 to 11 cycles. TCRdb used MiXCR to reprocess the 5' RACE reads, holding one entry per CDR3 protein. The sample lists 550,000 to 800,000 distinct CDR3 sequences, 32% occurring once.

V and J are TRBV11-2 and TRBJ2-5; a possible D gene is TRBD1 (5 bases). This clonotype was obtained from a woman older than 75 in good health. The sequenced sample was blood. In DNA form, the CDR3 reads TGTGCCAGCAGCCCGAGCTGGGGCGATGAGCAGTACTTC. It is translated as CASSPSWGDEQYF.